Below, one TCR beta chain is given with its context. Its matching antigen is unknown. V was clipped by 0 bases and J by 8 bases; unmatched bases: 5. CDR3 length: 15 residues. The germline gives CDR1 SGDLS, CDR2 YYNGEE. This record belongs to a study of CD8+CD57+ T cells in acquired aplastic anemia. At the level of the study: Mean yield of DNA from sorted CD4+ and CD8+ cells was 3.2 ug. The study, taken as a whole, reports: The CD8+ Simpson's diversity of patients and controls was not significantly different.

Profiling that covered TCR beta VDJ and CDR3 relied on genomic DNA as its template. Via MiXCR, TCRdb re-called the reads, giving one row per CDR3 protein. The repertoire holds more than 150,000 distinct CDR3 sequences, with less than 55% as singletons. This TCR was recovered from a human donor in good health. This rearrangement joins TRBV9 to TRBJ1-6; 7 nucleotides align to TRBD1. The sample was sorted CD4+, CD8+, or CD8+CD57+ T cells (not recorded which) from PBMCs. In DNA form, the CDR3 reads TGTGCCAGCAGCGTAGACAGGGGAGGGGATTCACCCCTCCACTTT. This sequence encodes CASSVDRGGDSPLHF.